Listed here is a single T cell receptor (beta chain). Its antigen is unknown. The CDR3 is 19 residues long. The J segment lost 4 bases and the V segment lost 7 bases, leaving 20 bases of the junction unmatched. These data belong to a study of T-cell reconstitution after alpha-beta-depleted transplantation in children. Broader study findings: After transplant, at about two months, alpha-beta T cells were reportedly derived from several hundred expanded graft clones. The main origin of T-cell counts and diversity one year after transplant was newly produced T cells. The high TCRbeta diversity at day 60 in some patients came from surviving recipient T cells and thymic progenitors.

Preparation of the TCRbeta library used unique molecular identifiers. TCRdb passed the PCR reads through MiXCR, listing each CDR3 protein once. Here the sample spans 450,000 to 600,000 distinct CDR3 sequences, over 9.5% being singletons. This sequence originates from a child aged 2-15 years with inherited bone marrow failure, due to receive a stem cell transplant. V and J are TRBV12-3 or TRBV12-4 and TRBJ1-3, with TRBD1 matching 9 bases. The material sequenced was PBMCs, taken before TCRalphabeta/CD19-depleted stem cell transplant. The CDR3: CASNPQTWDRDRKGNTIYF. CDR3 nucleotide sequence: TGTGCCAGCAACCCTCAGACCTGGGACAGGGATCGGAAAGGAAACACCATATATTTT.